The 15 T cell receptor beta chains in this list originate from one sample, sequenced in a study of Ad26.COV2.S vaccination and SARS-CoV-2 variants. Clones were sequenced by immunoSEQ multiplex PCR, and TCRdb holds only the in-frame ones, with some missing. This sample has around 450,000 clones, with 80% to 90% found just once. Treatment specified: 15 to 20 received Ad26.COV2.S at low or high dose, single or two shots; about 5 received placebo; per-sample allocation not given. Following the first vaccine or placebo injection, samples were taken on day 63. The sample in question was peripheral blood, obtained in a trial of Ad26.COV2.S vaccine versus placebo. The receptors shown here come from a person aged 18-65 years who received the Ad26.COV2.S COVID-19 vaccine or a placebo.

The CDR3, as DNA: TGCGCCAGCAGCTTGGCAGGGGCGGGAACCGGGGAGCTGTTTTTT. Its translation: CASSLAGAGTGELFF. The J gene is TRBJ2-2, the V gene TRBV5-1; the D gene could be TRBD1 or TRBD2 (6 bases each). There are 15 residues in the CDR3. Germline assignment: CDR1 SGHRS and CDR2 YFSETQ. V gave up 0 bases and J gave up 5 bases, with 11 bases separating them.

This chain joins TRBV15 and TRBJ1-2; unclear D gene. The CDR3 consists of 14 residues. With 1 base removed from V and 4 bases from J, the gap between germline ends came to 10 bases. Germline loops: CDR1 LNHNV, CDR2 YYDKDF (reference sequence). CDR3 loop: CATSRGVVFYGYTF. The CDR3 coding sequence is TGTGCCACCAGCAGAGGGGTGGTGTTCTATGGCTACACCTTC.

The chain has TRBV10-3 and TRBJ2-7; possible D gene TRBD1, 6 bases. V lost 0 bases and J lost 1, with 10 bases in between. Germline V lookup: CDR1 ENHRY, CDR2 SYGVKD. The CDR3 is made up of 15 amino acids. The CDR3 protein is CAISESSQGSYEQYF. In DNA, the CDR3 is TGTGCCATCAGTGAGTCCTCACAGGGTTCCTACGAGCAGTACTTC.

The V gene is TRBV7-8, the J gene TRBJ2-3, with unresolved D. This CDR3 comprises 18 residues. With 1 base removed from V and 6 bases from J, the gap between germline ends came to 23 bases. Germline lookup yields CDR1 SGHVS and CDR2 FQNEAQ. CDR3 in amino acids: CASSLGVPPRTGRDTQYF. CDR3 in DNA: TGTGCCAGCAGCTTAGGAGTCCCCCCCCGCACTGGTCGGGATACGCAGTATTTT.

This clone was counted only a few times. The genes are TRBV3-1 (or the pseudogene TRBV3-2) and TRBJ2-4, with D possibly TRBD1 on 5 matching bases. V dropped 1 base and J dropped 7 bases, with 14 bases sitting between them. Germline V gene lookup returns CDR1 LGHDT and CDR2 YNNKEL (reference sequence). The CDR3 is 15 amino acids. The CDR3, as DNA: TGTGCCAGCAGCCAAGGCACCAGGGCCTCGAACATTCAGTACTTC. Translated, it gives CASSQGTRASNIQYF.

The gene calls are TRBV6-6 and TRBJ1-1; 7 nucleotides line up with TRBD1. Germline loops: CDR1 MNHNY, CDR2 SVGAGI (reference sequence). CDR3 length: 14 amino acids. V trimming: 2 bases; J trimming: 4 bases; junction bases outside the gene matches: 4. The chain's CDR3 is CASSYPTGLTEAFF. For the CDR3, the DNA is TGTGCCAGCAGTTACCCGACAGGGCTCACTGAAGCTTTCTTT.

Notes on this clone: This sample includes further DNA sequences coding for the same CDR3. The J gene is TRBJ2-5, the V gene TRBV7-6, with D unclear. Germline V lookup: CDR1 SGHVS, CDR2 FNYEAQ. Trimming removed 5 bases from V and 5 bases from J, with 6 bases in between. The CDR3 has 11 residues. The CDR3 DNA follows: TGTGCCAGCAGCCTTGCGGAGACCCAGTACTTC. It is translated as CASSLAETQYF.

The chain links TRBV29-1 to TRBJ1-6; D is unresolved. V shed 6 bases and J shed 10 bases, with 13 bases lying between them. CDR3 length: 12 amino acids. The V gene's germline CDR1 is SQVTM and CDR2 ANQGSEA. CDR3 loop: CSVGTAGSPLHF. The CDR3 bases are TGCAGCGTGGGCACCGCGGGGTCACCCCTCCACTTT. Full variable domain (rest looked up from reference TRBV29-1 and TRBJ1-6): SAVISQKPSRDICQRGTSLTIQCQVDSQVTMMFWYRQQPGQSLTLIATANQGSEATYESGFVIDKFPISRPNLTFSTLTVSNMSPEDSSIYLCSVGTAGSPLHFGNGTRLTVT.

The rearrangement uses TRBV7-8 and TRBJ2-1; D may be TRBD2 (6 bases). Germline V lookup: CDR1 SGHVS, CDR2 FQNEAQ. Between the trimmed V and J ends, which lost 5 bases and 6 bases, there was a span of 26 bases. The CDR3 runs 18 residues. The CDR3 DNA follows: TGTGCCAGCAGCGGTATTGGGCTCGGGGGACCACCGGGCAATGAGCAGTTCTTC. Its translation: CASSGIGLGGPPGNEQFF.

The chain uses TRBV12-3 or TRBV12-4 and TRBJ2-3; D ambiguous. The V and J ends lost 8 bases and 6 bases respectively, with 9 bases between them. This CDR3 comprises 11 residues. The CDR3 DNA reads TGTGCCAGCCTTATAGGCGATACGCAGTATTTT. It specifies CASLIGDTQYF.

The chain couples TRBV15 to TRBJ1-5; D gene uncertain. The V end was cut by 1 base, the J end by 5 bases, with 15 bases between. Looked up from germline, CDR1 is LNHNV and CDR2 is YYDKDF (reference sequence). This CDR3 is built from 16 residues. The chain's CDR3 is CATSRAWREGDQPQHF. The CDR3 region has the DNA TGTGCCACCAGCAGAGCGTGGAGAGAAGGAGATCAGCCCCAGCATTTT.

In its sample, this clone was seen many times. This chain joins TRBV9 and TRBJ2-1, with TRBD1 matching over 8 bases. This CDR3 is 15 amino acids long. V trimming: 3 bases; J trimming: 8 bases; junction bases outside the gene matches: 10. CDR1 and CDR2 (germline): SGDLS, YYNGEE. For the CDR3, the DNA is TGTGCCAGCAGCGGAACCGGGACAGGCTTCCATGAGCAGTTCTTC. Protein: CASSGTGTGFHEQFF.

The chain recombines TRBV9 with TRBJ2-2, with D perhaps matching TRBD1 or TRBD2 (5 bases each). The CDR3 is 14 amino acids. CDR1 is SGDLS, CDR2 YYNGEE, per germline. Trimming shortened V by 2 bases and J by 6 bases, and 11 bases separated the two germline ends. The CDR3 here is CASSVEGRSGELFF. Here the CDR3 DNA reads TGTGCCAGCAGCGTCGAGGGGCGTTCCGGGGAGCTGTTTTTT.

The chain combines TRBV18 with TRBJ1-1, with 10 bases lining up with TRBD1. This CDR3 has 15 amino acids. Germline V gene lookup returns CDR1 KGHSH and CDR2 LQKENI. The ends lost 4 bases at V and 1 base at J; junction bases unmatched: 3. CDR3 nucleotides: TGTGCCAGCTCACGAGACAGGGGGCCGAACACTGAAGCTTTCTTT. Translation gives CASSRDRGPNTEAFF.

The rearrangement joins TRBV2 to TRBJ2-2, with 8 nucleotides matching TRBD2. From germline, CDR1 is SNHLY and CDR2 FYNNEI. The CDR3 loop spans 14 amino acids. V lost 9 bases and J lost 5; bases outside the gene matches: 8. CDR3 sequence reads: CASSGGARTGELFF. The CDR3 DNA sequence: TGTGCCAGTTCCGGGGGGGCGCGTACCGGGGAGCTGTTTTTT.